This T cell receptor beta chain was captured in a study of post-analysis software for immune sequencing data. Study in general: Recorded disease courses covered relapsing-remitting, secondary progressive and progressive-relapsing multiple sclerosis. Some patients had no subtype annotation. General study points: Patients carried roughly 5 TRBV segments more frequently than controls did, and TRBV5-6, TRBV5-1 and TRBV20-1 were among them. Multiple sclerosis patients showed significantly lower normalized Chao1 diversity than controls did. Under F measure analysis, samples from one preparation batch co-clustered strongly.

Libraries were made from TCR beta cDNA, and they carried unique molecular identifiers. It was from roughly 1 to 10 million T cells that 450,000 to 550,000 cDNA molecules came. TCRdb ran MiXCR on the PCR reads and lists one entry per CDR3 protein. The table includes 380,000 or so distinct CDR3 sequences, roughly 35% detected once. The CDR3 totals 13 residues. Trimming pared 4 bases from V and 8 bases from J, leaving 14 bases between. CDR1 is MDHEN, CDR2 SYDVKM, per germline. Points on this clonotype: The antigen is unknown.

The TCR originated in a girl aged 10 to 17 with multiple sclerosis. The sequenced material came from blood. The genes are TRBV28 and TRBJ1-2; D is undetermined. The CDR3 nucleotides are TGTGCCAGCAGTTCCCGCGGGTACAGCGGCTACACCTTC. Translation: CASSSRGYSGYTF.